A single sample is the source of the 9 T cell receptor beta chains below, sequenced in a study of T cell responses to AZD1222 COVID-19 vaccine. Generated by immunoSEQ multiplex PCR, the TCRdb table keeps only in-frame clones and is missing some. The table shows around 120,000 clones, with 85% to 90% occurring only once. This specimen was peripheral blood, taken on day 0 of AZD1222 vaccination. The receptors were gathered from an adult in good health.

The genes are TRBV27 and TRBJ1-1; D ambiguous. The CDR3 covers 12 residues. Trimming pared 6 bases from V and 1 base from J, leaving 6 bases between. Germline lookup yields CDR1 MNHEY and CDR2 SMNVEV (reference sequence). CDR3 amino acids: CASRSGNTEAFF. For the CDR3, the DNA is TGTGCCAGCAGAAGTGGGAACACTGAAGCTTTCTTT.

The CDR3 here is CASPVATGAYGYTF. DNA for the CDR3: TGTGCCAGCCCCGTCGCGACAGGGGCATATGGCTACACCTTC. The chain carries TRBV2 and TRBJ1-2, with 8 bases identical to TRBD1. CDR1 is SNHLY and CDR2 is FYNNEI in the germline V gene. After removal of 8 bases from V and 5 bases from J, the junction contained 10 bases not matched to a gene. This CDR3 region has 14 residues. Based on the CDR3 plus reference TRBV2 and TRBJ1-2, the full variable domain is EPEVTQTPSHQVTQMGQEVILRCVPISNHLYFYWYRQILGQKVEFLVSFYNNEISEKSEIFDDQFSVERPDGSNFTLKIRSTKLEDSAMYFCASPVATGAYGYTFGSGTRLTVV.

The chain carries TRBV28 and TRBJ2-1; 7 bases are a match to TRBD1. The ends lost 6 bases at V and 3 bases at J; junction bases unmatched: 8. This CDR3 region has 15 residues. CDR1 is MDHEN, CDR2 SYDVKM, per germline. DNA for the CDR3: TGTGCCAGCAGGACAGGGACGGCTTTCTACAATGAGCAGTTCTTC. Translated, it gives CASRTGTAFYNEQFF.

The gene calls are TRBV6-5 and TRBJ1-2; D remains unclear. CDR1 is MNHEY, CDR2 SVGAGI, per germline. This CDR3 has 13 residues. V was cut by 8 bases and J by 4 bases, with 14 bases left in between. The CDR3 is CASRRDGSYGYTF. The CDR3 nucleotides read TGTGCCAGCCGACGTGACGGGTCCTATGGCTACACCTTC.

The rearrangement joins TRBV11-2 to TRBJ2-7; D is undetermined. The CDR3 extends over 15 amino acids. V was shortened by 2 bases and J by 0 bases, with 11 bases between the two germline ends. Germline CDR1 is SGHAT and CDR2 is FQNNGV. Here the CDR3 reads CASSLLAGSSYEQYF. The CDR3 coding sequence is TGTGCCAGCAGCTTATTGGCTGGCAGCTCCTACGAGCAGTACTTC.

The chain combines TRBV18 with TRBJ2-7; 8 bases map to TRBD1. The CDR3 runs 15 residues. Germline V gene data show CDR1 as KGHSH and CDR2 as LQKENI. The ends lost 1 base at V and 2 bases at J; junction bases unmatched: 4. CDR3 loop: CASSPLGQGTYEQYF. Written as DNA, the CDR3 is TGTGCCAGCTCACCACTCGGACAGGGCACCTACGAGCAGTACTTC.

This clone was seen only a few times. In DNA form, the CDR3 reads TGCGCCAGCAGCCAAAGTCGGCTCTGGACTAGCGGGACGAACACCGGGGAGCTGTTTTTT. Its translation is CASSQSRLWTSGTNTGELFF. The chain has TRBV4-1 and TRBJ2-2; 12 positions agree with TRBD2. The CDR3 covers 20 residues. Losses at the gene ends were 2 bases for V and 0 bases for J; bases not matched to a gene: 10. Looked up from germline, CDR1 is MGHRA and CDR2 is YSYEKL.

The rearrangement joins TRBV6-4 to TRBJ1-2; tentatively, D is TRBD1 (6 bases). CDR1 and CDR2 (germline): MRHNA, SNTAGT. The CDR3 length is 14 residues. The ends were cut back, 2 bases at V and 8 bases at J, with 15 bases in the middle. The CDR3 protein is CASSDAPGAGGYTF. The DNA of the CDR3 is TGTGCCAGCAGTGACGCCCCAGGGGCAGGAGGCTACACCTTC.

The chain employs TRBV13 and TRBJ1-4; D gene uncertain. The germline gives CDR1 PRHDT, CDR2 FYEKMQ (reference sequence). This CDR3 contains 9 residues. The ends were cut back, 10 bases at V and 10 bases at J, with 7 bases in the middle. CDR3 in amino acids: CATKGKLFF. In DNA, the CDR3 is TGTGCCACCAAAGGAAAACTGTTTTTT.